Here is one T cell receptor beta chain with its context. The antigen remains unidentified. This specimen comes from a study of cytomegalovirus exposure and HLA in healthy donors. General study findings and limits: The dataset shows that most TCR sequences were rare, while some public TCRs occurred in many donors.

CDR3 length: 17 residues. Germline lookup yields CDR1 SGHNT and CDR2 YYREEE (reference sequence). V was trimmed by 0 bases and J by 0 bases, leaving 13 bases between them. Repertoires were generated with immunoSEQ multiplex PCR, while TCRdb's copy carries only in-frame clones and drops some. The repertoire holds 150,000 to 200,000 clones, with about four fifths as singletons. Donors were drawn from the approximately 110-subject validation cohort, separate from the roughly 700-subject first cohort. Material: PBMCs. The chain uses TRBV5-4 and TRBJ1-3; D is ambiguous. The TCR comes from a woman younger than 35 in good health and CMV-seropositive. The CDR3 region has the DNA TGTGCCAGCAGCTTGGGAGGTTTTGCTGACTCTGGAAACACCATATATTTT. This translates into CASSLGGFADSGNTIYF.